This T cell receptor beta chain was recovered during a study of spatial heterogeneity in lung cancer. Whole-study context: Raw sequencing reads included, on average, more than ten appearances of each unique TCR and UMI combination.

This clonotype was seen a few times. What it binds is not known. This CDR3 has 15 amino acids. The germline V and J ends were trimmed by 1 base and 2 bases, with 11 bases remaining between them. The V gene's germline CDR1 is SGHAT and CDR2 FQNNGV. Carried by each TCR cDNA molecule was a unique molecular identifier. A single record per CDR3 protein comes from TCRdb applying MiXCR to the 5' RACE reads. The table lists 40,000 or so distinct CDR3 sequences, 5.2% of them singletons. Regarding time point: sample taken at primary tumor resection. Extraction of whole RNA from tumor, nontumor lung or frozen PBMC preceded unsorted sequencing. Donation came from around 77 patients with untreated early-stage non-small cell lung cancer. Study-level results: Ubiquitous expanded tumor TCRs were observed in blood more at resection than follow-up.

This specimen was PBMCs, taken at surgery. This chain joins TRBV11-2 and TRBJ1-2; a weak D match, TRBD1 (5 bases). The clonotype originates from a female donor with early-stage non-small cell lung cancer. The CDR3 sequence: CASSLAATANYGYTF. CDR3 sequence (DNA): TGTGCCAGCAGCTTAGCAGCGACAGCGAACTATGGCTACACCTTC.